The 27 T cell receptor beta chains below come from one sample, sequenced in a study of blood T cell repertoires in COVID-19 (dated by TCRdb to about 2020). The receptor library was made with the immunoSEQ multiplex PCR assay. Sourced from immuneACCESS, this table was stored by TCRdb with only in-frame sequences that have V and J called. A share of the clones is absent; for the studies checked, an unresolved V gene accounts for under half, and the remainder has no known explanation. The sample has about 190,000 clones on record, nearly 90% of them singletons. The ten largest clonotypes hold around 0.63% of the sample. Sample: peripheral blood. The receptors stem from a man aged 50 or older with acute or convalescent COVID-19.

The gene calls are TRBV11-2 and TRBJ2-3, with 8 nucleotides matching TRBD2. J lost 0 bases, V lost 6 bases, and 2 bases had no gene match. The CDR3 contains 14 residues. Germline values: CDR1 SGHAT, CDR2 FQNNGV. The CDR3 bases are TGTGCCAGCAGGATAGCGGGAAGCACAGATACGCAGTATTTT. Its protein is CASRIAGSTDTQYF.

This clone is a singleton in its sample. The chain recombines TRBV27 with TRBJ2-7; TRBD2 agrees at 8 bases. The CDR3 loop spans 16 amino acids. Per the germline V gene, CDR1 is MNHEY and CDR2 is SMNVEV (reference sequence). V lost 0 bases and J lost 4; bases outside the gene matches: 8. The chain's CDR3 is CASSLSGTRGSYEQYF. The CDR3 DNA reads TGTGCCAGCAGTTTATCGGGGACTAGGGGTAGTTACGAGCAGTACTTC.

The J gene is TRBJ1-4, the V gene TRBV12-3 or TRBV12-4, with D tentatively TRBD1 (5 bases). Between the trimmed V and J ends, which lost 5 bases and 4 bases, there was a span of 8 bases. The length of the CDR3 is 13 residues. DNA for the CDR3: TGTGCCAGCAGTCGACAGCGTAATGAAAAACTGTTTTTT. It codes for CASSRQRNEKLFF.

The V gene is TRBV10-1, the J gene TRBJ1-1; D gene uncertain. V was pared by 5 bases and J by 3 bases, with 10 bases between. The germline gives CDR1 WNHNN, CDR2 SYGVQD (reference sequence). The CDR3 extends over 13 amino acids. The CDR3 spells CASSLQFDTEAFF. The CDR3 coding sequence is TGCGCCAGCAGTTTACAGTTCGACACTGAAGCTTTCTTT.

The rearrangement links TRBV29-1 to TRBJ1-2; unclear D gene. CDR1 and CDR2 (germline): SQVTM, ANQGSEA. The V gene lost 4 bases and the J gene lost 8 bases, with 17 bases spanning the gap. The CDR3 contains 13 residues. The chain's CDR3 is CSVGSRAYVGYTF. CDR3 DNA sequence: TGCAGCGTTGGATCGAGGGCATATGTCGGCTACACCTTC.

The rearrangement joins TRBV28 to TRBJ1-3; possible D gene TRBD1, 5 bases. V dropped 5 bases and J dropped 0 bases, with 14 bases sitting between them. The germline V gene has CDR1 MDHEN and CDR2 SYDVKM. The CDR3 length is 16 residues. The CDR3 sequence is CASSPPRTSSGNTIYF. In DNA, the CDR3 is TGTGCCAGCAGTCCTCCCAGGACATCCTCTGGAAACACCATATATTTT.

This clone was seen just once. The rearrangement joins TRBV4-2 to TRBJ1-2; no clear D gene. Germline lookup yields CDR1 LGHNA and CDR2 YNFKEQ. CDR3 size: 17 residues. Trimming left V 1 base short and J 0 bases short, with 15 bases between. CDR3 amino acids: CASSQGRVTSANYGYTF. The DNA of the CDR3 is TGTGCCAGCAGCCAAGGGAGGGTGACGTCAGCTAACTATGGCTACACCTTC.

DNA of the CDR3: TGTGCCAGCAGCCAACGACAGGGCAATCAGCCCCAGCATTTT. Its translation: CASSQRQGNQPQHF. The rearrangement joins TRBV6-5 to TRBJ1-5; possibly TRBD1 for D (6 bases). V was pared by 6 bases and J by 2 bases, with 11 bases between. The CDR3 covers 14 residues. CDR1 MNHEY and CDR2 SVGAGI come from the germline V gene.

V is TRBV4-1 and J is TRBJ1-5; tentative D call: TRBD1 (6 bases). Germline V gene lookup returns CDR1 MGHRA and CDR2 YSYEKL. This CDR3 has 15 residues. V gave up 0 bases and J gave up 7 bases, with 13 bases separating them. The CDR3 here is CASSQEQGSGQPQHF. The CDR3 bases are TGCGCCAGCAGCCAAGAGCAGGGGTCGGGACAGCCCCAGCATTTT.

The chain carries TRBV2 and TRBJ2-3, with a weak D call TRBD2 (6 bases). In germline, CDR1 is SNHLY, CDR2 FYNNEI. With 6 bases removed from V and 0 bases from J, the gap between germline ends came to 10 bases. The CDR3 totals 14 residues. As DNA, the CDR3 is TGTGCCAGCAGGGGGGGACTTAGCACAGATACGCAGTATTTT. Encoded protein: CASRGGLSTDTQYF.

The gene calls are TRBV25-1 and TRBJ1-4; D is perhaps TRBD1 (6 bases). CDR1 is MGHDK, CDR2 SYGVNS, per germline. This CDR3 comprises 15 residues. V was pared by 8 bases and J by 0 bases, with 13 bases between. CDR3 sequence reads: CASYGTKATNEKLFF. CDR3 DNA sequence: TGTGCCAGCTACGGGACAAAAGCAACTAATGAAAAACTGTTTTTT. The whole variable domain, filled in from reference TRBV25-1 and TRBJ1-4, reads EADIYQTPRYLVIGTGKKITLECSQTMGHDKMYWYQQDPGMELHLIHYSYGVNSTEKGDLSSESTVSRIRTEHFPLTLESARPSHTSQYLCASYGTKATNEKLFFGSGTQLSVL.

V gene TRBV7-8 combines with J gene TRBJ2-7; possible D gene TRBD2, 5 bases. The CDR3 sequence is 14 residues long. Germline loops: CDR1 SGHVS, CDR2 FQNEAQ. Trimming took 5 bases from V and 0 from J, leaving 11 bases between them. The CDR3 loop is CASSQSGSSYEQYF. DNA for the CDR3: TGTGCCAGCAGCCAAAGCGGAAGCTCCTACGAGCAGTACTTC.

This chain links TRBV3-1 (or the pseudogene TRBV3-2) with TRBJ2-2; TRBD2 is a possible D gene (6 bases). V was clipped by 3 bases and J by 0 bases, with 11 bases between them. Germline CDR1 is LGHDT and CDR2 is YNNKEL (reference sequence). The CDR3 extends over 16 amino acids. This CDR3 is CASSHLASSNTGELFF. The CDR3, as DNA: TGTGCCAGCAGCCATCTAGCGTCCTCGAACACCGGGGAGCTGTTTTTT.

The CDR3 loop reads CASRHRDRGEQFF. CDR3 nucleotides: TGTGCCAGCAGGCACAGGGATCGAGGTGAGCAGTTCTTC. The chain joins TRBV3-1 (or the pseudogene TRBV3-2) to TRBJ2-1, with D possibly matching TRBD1 (6 bases). Germline V gene sequence: CDR1 LGHDT, CDR2 YNNKEL (reference sequence). Trimming removed 6 bases from V and 9 bases from J, with 15 bases in between. The CDR3 covers 13 residues.

The rearrangement joins TRBV4-1 to TRBJ2-1; 8 bases are shared with TRBD2. There are 18 residues in the CDR3. J lost 11 bases, V lost 4 bases, and 22 bases had no gene match. CDR1 is MGHRA, CDR2 YSYEKL, per germline. The CDR3 reads CASSRGATGERESSQQFF. In DNA form, the CDR3 reads TGCGCCAGCAGCCGGGGGGCCACCGGGGAGCGGGAGAGCTCCCAGCAGTTCTTC.

This chain joins TRBV2 and TRBJ2-7, with 8 positions matching TRBD1. The CDR3 is 17 amino acids. Germline CDR1 is SNHLY and CDR2 is FYNNEI. The junction had 16 bases not matched to a gene; V was cut back by 6 bases and J by 3 bases. CDR3 in DNA: TGTGCCAGCAGCCTGAACAATAGACAGGGGAGTCACTACGAGCAGTACTTC. Encoded protein: CASSLNNRQGSHYEQYF.

This chain links TRBV4-3 with TRBJ1-6; no firm D call. The V end was cut by 0 bases, the J end by 0 bases, with 9 bases between. CDR3 size: 17 residues. Germline CDR1 reads LGHNA; CDR2 reads YSLEER. CDR3 nucleotide sequence: TGCGCCAGCAGCCAAGATCTGCTGAGCTCCTATAATTCACCCCTCCACTTT. It is translated as CASSQDLLSSYNSPLHF.

The J gene is TRBJ1-6, the V gene TRBV5-8; D might be TRBD1 (6 bases). Germline assignment: CDR1 SGHTS and CDR2 YDEGEE. Trimming removed 4 bases from V and 7 bases from J, with 12 bases in between. There are 14 residues in the CDR3. CDR3 protein: CASSRGGGNSPLHF. DNA of the CDR3: TGTGCCAGCAGCCGCGGGGGGGGCAATTCACCCCTCCACTTT.

This clone was picked up a small number of times. The chain has TRBV27 and TRBJ1-6; 7 nucleotides line up with TRBD1. Germline values: CDR1 MNHEY, CDR2 SMNVEV (reference sequence). The CDR3 extends over 16 amino acids. The V gene end was trimmed by 2 bases and the J gene end by 5 bases; junction bases not matched to a gene: 6. The CDR3 DNA sequence: TGTGCCAGCAGTTTAGGGGGACAGCGGAATAATTCACCCCTCCACTTT. Protein: CASSLGGQRNNSPLHF.

This rearrangement joins TRBV9 to TRBJ1-1; D perhaps matches TRBD1 (6 bases). The CDR3 is 13 residues long. V was clipped by 3 bases and J by 2 bases, with 8 bases between them. The germline gives CDR1 SGDLS, CDR2 YYNGEE. The CDR3: CASSGTANTEAFF. As DNA, the CDR3 is TGTGCCAGCAGCGGGACAGCTAACACTGAAGCTTTCTTT.

The gene calls are TRBV27 and TRBJ1-5; perhaps TRBD1 as D (6 bases). The CDR3 length is 14 residues. Trimming removed 4 bases at V and 2 bases at J, with 9 bases between. CDR1 is MNHEY and CDR2 is SMNVEV in the germline V gene (reference sequence). DNA of the CDR3: TGTGCCAGCAGTTCAGGGGACGGCAATCAGCCCCAGCATTTT. It encodes CASSSGDGNQPQHF.

Comment on this clone: In the same sample, other DNA sequences code for this CDR3. V is TRBV19 and J is TRBJ2-5; D is perhaps TRBD1 (6 bases). There are 13 residues in the CDR3. Germline lookup yields CDR1 LNHDA and CDR2 SQIVND (reference sequence). The V end was cut by 4 bases, the J end by 2 bases, with 8 bases between. In DNA form, the CDR3 reads TGTGCCAGTAGTACCGGACAGCAAGAGACCCAGTACTTC. Its protein product is CASSTGQQETQYF. Filled out from reference TRBV19 and TRBJ2-5, the complete variable domain reads DGGITQSPKYLFRKEGQNVTLSCEQNLNHDAMYWYRQDPGQGLRLIYYSQIVNDFQKGDIAEGYSVSREKKESFPLTVTSAQKNPTAFYLCASSTGQQETQYFGPGTRLLVL.

This clone was counted a single time. For the CDR3, the DNA is TGCGCCAGCAGAAAGGGACAGGGCCAGGGGCCCCAGCATTTT. It encodes CASRKGQGQGPQHF. The chain uses TRBV5-1 and TRBJ1-5; the match to TRBD1 covers 9 bases. J gave up 9 bases and V 5 bases, and 9 bases lay outside the gene matches. This CDR3 has 14 residues. Germline CDR1 and CDR2: SGHRS and YFSETQ.

This clone was picked up a small number of times. The J gene is TRBJ2-7, the V gene TRBV18; the D is unclear. The CDR3 has 14 amino acids. Looked up from germline, CDR1 is KGHSH and CDR2 is LQKENI. Trimming removed 6 bases from V and 1 base from J, with 13 bases in between. CDR3 nucleotide sequence: TGTGCCAGCTCTCCAGTCGGCGGATCCTACGAGCAGTACGTC. Encoded protein: CASSPVGGSYEQYV.

The CDR3 DNA follows: TGTGCCAGTAAGGACAGGGCGAACTATGGCTACACCTTC. Its translation: CASKDRANYGYTF. The gene calls are TRBV19 and TRBJ1-2, with 8 nucleotides matching TRBD1. This CDR3 is 13 amino acids long. CDR1 and CDR2 from the germline V gene are LNHDA and SQIVND (reference sequence). V was pared by 7 bases and J by 2 bases, with 3 bases of the junction left unmatched.

The gene calls are TRBV28 and TRBJ2-7, with D possibly TRBD2 on 6 matching bases. The CDR3 has 13 amino acids. The V gene's germline CDR1 is MDHEN and CDR2 SYDVKM. The V end was cut by 2 bases, the J end by 3 bases, with 8 bases between. This chain's CDR3 is CASSLGGDYEQYF. The CDR3 DNA reads TGTGCCAGCAGTTTAGGCGGGGACTACGAGCAGTACTTC.

This chain connects TRBV9 to TRBJ2-1; 11 bases align to TRBD2. Looked up from germline, CDR1 is SGDLS and CDR2 is YYNGEE. The CDR3 totals 15 residues. V lost 3 bases to trimming and J lost 4 bases; unmatched junction nucleotides: 3. Here the CDR3 reads CASSGTSGGYNEQFF. The CDR3 DNA reads as TGTGCCAGCAGCGGAACTAGCGGGGGATACAATGAGCAGTTCTTC.